Below, 23 T cell receptor beta chains from the same sample are listed, as sequenced in a study of identical twins. One entry per CDR3 protein, called by TCRdb with MiXCR from the 5' RACE reads. The table lists roughly 290,000 distinct CDR3 sequences, under 9% of them singletons, with less than 2.5% in the top ten. This sample was shared with a second study, whose subject was yellow fever vaccine responses in identical twins.

Specimen: memory (CD45RO+) T cells sorted from blood. The source of these receptors is a woman in her late teens or twenties in good health.

The rearrangement links TRBV27 to TRBJ2-7, with D perhaps TRBD2 (6 bases). The CDR3 spans 16 residues. Germline V gene sequence: CDR1 MNHEY, CDR2 SMNVEV (reference sequence). The V gene lost 2 bases and the J gene lost 2 bases, with 16 bases spanning the gap. CDR3 DNA: TGTGCCAGCAGTTTAGACTCCGGGACTGGAGCCTACGAGCAGTACTTC. Protein product: CASSLDSGTGAYEQYF.

This clonotype was seen at least ten times. V and J are TRBV7-9 and TRBJ2-1; D gene ambiguous. The CDR3 runs to 13 residues. Looked up from germline, CDR1 is SEHNR and CDR2 is FQNEAQ (reference sequence). Trimming stripped 1 base from V and 11 bases from J, with 12 bases between. This CDR3 reads CASSLGGLSQQFF. DNA of the CDR3: TGTGCCAGCAGCTTAGGGGGATTAAGCCAGCAGTTCTTC.

This clonotype came up a few times. V and J are TRBV28 and TRBJ2-1, with 8 bases fitting TRBD1. This CDR3 spans 15 amino acids. Looked up from germline, CDR1 is MDHEN and CDR2 is SYDVKM. With V trimmed by 7 bases and J by 9 bases, 14 bases remained unmatched. The chain's CDR3 is CASKPPGQVKPEQFF. CDR3 nucleotide sequence: TGTGCCAGCAAACCACCGGGACAGGTAAAACCTGAGCAGTTCTTC.

In DNA, the CDR3 is TGTGCCAGCAGCCCCCCGAAGGGCGAGCAGTACTTC. Encoded protein: CASSPPKGEQYF. The chain recombines TRBV3-1 with TRBJ2-7; D not certain. The germline CDR1 and CDR2 sequences are LGHDT and YNNKEL (reference sequence). The ends were cut back, 4 bases at V and 6 bases at J, with 10 bases in the middle. The CDR3 totals 12 residues.

This clonotype was seen ten or more times. In DNA, the CDR3 is TGTGCCAGCAAATCGACAGAGTCCCCCACCGGGGAGCTGTTTTTT. Amino acid sequence: CASKSTESPTGELFF. This sequence joins TRBV2 and TRBJ2-2, with D possibly matching TRBD1 (5 bases). Germline CDR1 and CDR2: SNHLY and FYNNEI. The V gene lost 7 bases and the J gene lost 4 bases, with 16 bases spanning the gap. The CDR3 is 15 residues long.

The CDR3 loop is CASSRREIQKTQYF. The CDR3 DNA sequence: TGTGCCAGCAGTCGGCGGGAAATTCAGAAGACCCAGTACTTC. The chain carries TRBV28 and TRBJ2-5, with a tentative D call TRBD2 (6 bases). V gave up 5 bases and J gave up 6 bases, with 16 bases separating them. This CDR3 has 14 amino acids. In germline, CDR1 is MDHEN, CDR2 SYDVKM. Based on the CDR3 plus reference TRBV28 and TRBJ2-5, the full variable domain is DVKVTQSSRYLVKRTGEKVFLECVQDMDHENMFWYRQDPGLGLRLIYFSYDVKMKEKGDIPEGYSVSREKKERFSLILESASTNQTSMYLCASSRREIQKTQYFGPGTRLLVL.

The V call is TRBV6-9, the J call TRBJ2-7, with unresolved D. This CDR3 spans 14 amino acids. The V gene's germline CDR1 is MNHGY and CDR2 SVAAGI. V shed 5 bases and J shed 2 bases, with 13 bases lying between them. The CDR3 is CASSPQEPTYEQYF. The CDR3 nucleotides read TGTGCCAGCAGTCCCCAGGAGCCCACCTACGAGCAGTACTTC.

This clonotype was counted between two and nine times. This chain connects TRBV12-3 or TRBV12-4 to TRBJ1-1, with TRBD1 as a possible D gene (5 bases). CDR3 length: 14 residues. V was cut by 6 bases and J by 2 bases, with 13 bases left in between. Here the CDR3 DNA reads TGTGCCAGCAGGGCAGGGTGGGGAAACACTGAAGCTTTCTTT. It translates to CASRAGWGNTEAFF.

In this sample, this clonotype turned up many times. The chain couples TRBV2 to TRBJ2-7; D is perhaps TRBD1 (5 bases). Trimming left V 2 bases short and J 3 bases short, with 11 bases between. Germline CDR1 SNHLY, CDR2 FYNNEI. CDR3 size: 14 residues. The DNA for the CDR3 is TGTGCCAGCAGTGAAATGGGGCAGATCTACGAGCAGTACTTC. It translates to CASSEMGQIYEQYF.

This clonotype was seen only a few times. This sequence joins TRBV21-1 and TRBJ1-1. TRBV21-1 is listed as a pseudogene. The CDR3 contains 13 residues. DNA of the CDR3: TGTGCCAGCAGCAGAGGGGTCTTCGGTGAAGCTTTCTTT. This encodes CASSRGVFGEAFF.

The rearrangement uses TRBV27 and TRBJ1-5; tentative D call: TRBD1 (6 bases). V was trimmed by 5 bases and J by 2 bases, leaving 13 bases between them. CDR1 is MNHEY, CDR2 SMNVEV, per germline (reference sequence). The CDR3 has 15 amino acids. The CDR3 nucleotides read TGTGCCAGCAGTCCGACAGGTGGTGGCAATCAGCCCCAGCATTTT. Amino acids: CASSPTGGGNQPQHF.

This clonotype occurred many times. The rearrangement uses TRBV10-2 and TRBJ2-1; 12 bases align to TRBD2. The CDR3 length is 16 residues. The V and J ends lost 7 bases and 2 bases, in that order; junction bases with no gene match: 6. Germline CDR1 reads WSHSY; CDR2 reads SAAADI. CDR3 amino acids: CASNFWTSGAYNEQFF. The CDR3, as DNA: TGCGCCAGCAATTTCTGGACTAGCGGGGCCTACAATGAGCAGTTCTTC.

The table lists this clonotype with a few counts. The rearrangement uses TRBV6-1 and TRBJ2-7, with D hard to call. The CDR3 spans 14 residues. V lost 6 bases to trimming and J lost 0 bases, with 12 bases between them. Germline assignment: CDR1 MNHNS and CDR2 SASEGT. CDR3 coding DNA: TGTGCCAGCAGGCCTTCCGCGAGCTCCTACGAGCAGTACTTC. It encodes CASRPSASSYEQYF.

This clonotype was seen at least ten times. This chain uses TRBV15 with TRBJ1-3, with D unclear. CDR1 LNHNV and CDR2 YYDKDF come from the germline V gene (reference sequence). CDR3 length: 12 residues. Trimming pared 8 bases from V and 0 bases from J, leaving 5 bases between. The CDR3, as DNA: TGTGCCACCCGGGGCTCTGGAAACACCATATATTTT. Its translation: CATRGSGNTIYF.

This clonotype was counted a few times. The V gene is TRBV20-1, the J gene TRBJ1-1; D remains unclear. Germline V gives CDR1 DFQATT, CDR2 SNEGSKA (reference sequence). This CDR3 has 15 amino acids. V lost 4 bases to trimming and J lost 1 base, with 16 bases between them. The CDR3 coding sequence is TGCAGTGCTAACCCCGCGGAGTATAGGAACACTGAAGCTTTCTTT. Its translation is CSANPAEYRNTEAFF.

This clonotype was recorded many times. The CDR3 bases are TGTGCCAGCAGTTCCGGGACGGAGGAGACCCAGTACTTC. Encoded protein: CASSSGTEETQYF. The rearrangement links TRBV28 to TRBJ2-5; D tentatively reads TRBD1 or TRBD2 (5 bases each). This CDR3 contains 13 residues. V gave up 4 bases and J gave up 5 bases, with 11 bases separating them. The germline V gene has CDR1 MDHEN and CDR2 SYDVKM.

CDR3 sequence (DNA): TGTGCCAGCAGCCAAGCGTCGGCGGGAGGAGATACGCAGTATTTT. Translated, it gives CASSQASAGGDTQYF. The chain links TRBV3-1 to TRBJ2-3, with 8 bases lining up with TRBD2. The CDR3 totals 15 residues. CDR1 and CDR2 (germline): LGHDT, YNNKEL (reference sequence). V lost 1 base to trimming and J lost 5 bases; unmatched junction nucleotides: 5.

This clonotype was seen many times. V is TRBV3-1 and J is TRBJ1-1, with D perhaps TRBD1 (6 bases). CDR1 is LGHDT and CDR2 is YNNKEL in the germline V gene (reference sequence). The CDR3 sequence is 14 residues long. Trimming took off 8 bases at V and 4 bases at J, with 17 bases between the two ends. CDR3 amino acids: CASRPGEGGTEAFF. The DNA for the CDR3 is TGTGCCAGCCGTCCGGGGGAGGGGGGCACTGAAGCTTTCTTT.

V usage is TRBV19 and J usage is TRBJ2-7; 7 bases line up with TRBD1. The CDR3 extends over 14 amino acids. V lost 5 bases and J lost 9; bases outside the gene matches: 13. Germline values: CDR1 LNHDA, CDR2 SQIVND (reference sequence). CDR3 in amino acids: CASSPQGQTTPQYF. The CDR3 nucleotides are TGTGCCAGTAGTCCCCAGGGACAGACAACGCCGCAGTACTTC.

V gene TRBV10-2 combines with J gene TRBJ2-5, with 7 bases aligning to TRBD1. J lost 6 bases, V lost 2 bases, and 9 bases had no gene match. CDR1 and CDR2 (germline): WSHSY, SAAADI. This CDR3 region has 15 residues. CDR3 amino acids: CASSETHRGGKTQYF. CDR3 coding DNA: TGCGCCAGCAGTGAGACCCACAGGGGTGGGAAGACCCAGTACTTC.

This clonotype was counted at least ten times. This chain links TRBV7-3 with TRBJ2-2; D is perhaps TRBD1 (5 bases). The V gene's germline CDR1 is SGHTA and CDR2 FQGTGA. V lost 3 bases and J 6 bases, leaving 11 bases between the germline ends. This CDR3 contains 14 residues. CDR3 sequence (DNA): TGTGCCAGCAGCTTCCAGGGCAAATCCGGGGAGCTGTTTTTT. Protein product: CASSFQGKSGELFF. Full variable domain (missing parts from reference TRBV7-3 and TRBJ2-2): GAGVSQTPSNKVTEKGKYVELRCDPISGHTALYWYRQSLGQGPEFLIYFQGTGAADDSGLPNDRFFAVRPEGSVSTLKIQRTERGDSAVYLCASSFQGKSGELFFGEGSRLTVL.

The table lists this clonotype with a few counts. V is TRBV11-2 and J is TRBJ2-1, with 7 bases fitting TRBD2. The germline V gene has CDR1 SGHAT and CDR2 FQNNGV. J lost 4 bases, V lost 0 bases, and 12 bases had no gene match. CDR3 size: 18 residues. The CDR3 DNA follows: TGTGCCAGCAGCTTAGATCGAGCTAGCGGAAGATTGTACAATGAGCAGTTCTTC. This gives the protein CASSLDRASGRLYNEQFF.

CDR3 DNA: TGCAGTGCCCCCCCGCGGTCGACGAATTCACCCCTCCACTTT. This sequence encodes CSAPPRSTNSPLHF. The J gene is TRBJ1-6, the V gene TRBV20-1; D remains ambiguous. V was cut by 6 bases and J by 7 bases, with 16 bases left in between. The CDR3 is made up of 14 amino acids. Germline V CDR1 and CDR2: DFQATT, SNEGSKA (reference sequence).